The rows below give T cell receptor beta chains drawn from one sample of a study of T cell responses to AZD1222 COVID-19 vaccine. Some clones are missing from TCRdb's copy, which holds only in-frame ones; the method was immunoSEQ multiplex PCR. There are about 82,000 clones in the sample; 70% to 90% occur only once, and about 12% lies in the top ten. The sample here was peripheral blood, taken 28 days after the second AZD1222 dose. These receptors came from an adult who received the AZD1222 COVID-19 vaccine. Both conserved end residues are part of each CDR3. A D gene is named only where the DNA matches it firmly. Clone size is not always given. Where it is, it says once, few, many or a class for expanded clones.

D gene	clone size	V gene	J gene	CDR3 DNA	CDR3 protein
TRBD2	once	TRBV5-1	TRBJ2-1	TGCGCCAGCAGCCCCAGGGCTAGCGGGAGAAAGGACGAGCAGTTCTTC	CASSPRASGRKDEQFF
-	few	TRBV5-1	TRBJ1-1	TGCGCCAGCAGCTTCTTACCGGACAGGAACACTGAAGCTTTCTTT	CASSFLPDRNTEAFF
-	-	TRBV6-2/TRBV6-3	TRBJ1-3	TGTGCCAGCAGTTACGGTCACCAGGCGGGCACCATATATTTT	CASSYGHQAGTIYF
-	once	TRBV27	TRBJ1-2	TGTGCCACCTTATCGCAGGGCGCGGGCGGCTACACCTTC	CATLSQGAGGYTF
-	few	TRBV18	TRBJ1-3	TGTGCCAGCTTAACAGGGTGGGGCTCTGGAAACACCATATATTTT	CASLTGWGSGNTIYF
-	-	TRBV3-1/TRBV3-2	TRBJ1-5	TGTGCCAGCAGCCAAGAGCCACAATGGGGGTCTCAGCCCCAGCATTTT	CASSQEPQWGSQPQHF
TRBD2	-	TRBV6-1	TRBJ2-5	TGTGCCAGCAGTGAAAGAAGAGGGGGACTAGCGGGAGTTGGGACCCAGTACTTC	CASSERRGGLAGVGTQYF
-	-	TRBV7-3	TRBJ2-2	TGTGCCAGCAGCCTGGCGGACACCGGGGAGCTGTTTTTT	CASSLADTGELFF
-	few	TRBV15	TRBJ1-2	TGTGCCACCAGCAGGAGTAGAGGAGGGGACTATGGCTACACCTTC	CATSRSRGGDYGYTF
TRBD1	-	TRBV19	TRBJ1-1	TGTGCCAGCCAGGGACAGCAGAACACTGAAGCTTTCTTT	CASQGQQNTEAFF
TRBD1	-	TRBV6-2/TRBV6-3	TRBJ1-1	TGTGCCAGCAGTGACCGACAGGGAAACACTGAAGCTTTCTTT	CASSDRQGNTEAFF
-	-	TRBV6-5	TRBJ2-5	TGTGCCAGCGCGGTCCGAGAGACCCAGTACTTC	CASAVRETQYF
-	-	TRBV4-3	TRBJ1-1	TGCGCCAGCAGCCAAGAGGGCACCAACACTGAAGCTTTCTTT	CASSQEGTNTEAFF
TRBD1	-	TRBV7-9	TRBJ2-3	TGTGCCAGCAGCAGTCGACAGGGCCTTCCCACAGATACGCAGTATTTT	CASSSRQGLPTDTQYF
-	few	TRBV7-2	TRBJ2-7	TGTGCCAGCAGCTTAGTCCTAGGGAGCTCCTACGAGCAGTACTTC	CASSLVLGSSYEQYF
TRBD1	once	TRBV29-1	TRBJ1-1	TGCAGCGTTGGACAGGGGGAAAGCACTGAAGCTTTCTTT	CSVGQGESTEAFF
TRBD2	-	TRBV6-4	TRBJ2-1	TGTGCCAGCAGTGACAGGGCTAGCGGGAGAAGAGAGCAGTTCTTC	CASSDRASGRREQFF
-	-	TRBV19	TRBJ1-1	TGTGCCAGTAGTATCCCCAGGTTGGGATCTGGAATGAACACTGAAGCTTTCTTT	CASSIPRLGSGMNTEAFF
-	-	TRBV12-3/TRBV12-4	TRBJ1-1	TGTGCCAGCAGTGTTGCGGAGAACACTGAAGCTTTCTTT	CASSVAENTEAFF